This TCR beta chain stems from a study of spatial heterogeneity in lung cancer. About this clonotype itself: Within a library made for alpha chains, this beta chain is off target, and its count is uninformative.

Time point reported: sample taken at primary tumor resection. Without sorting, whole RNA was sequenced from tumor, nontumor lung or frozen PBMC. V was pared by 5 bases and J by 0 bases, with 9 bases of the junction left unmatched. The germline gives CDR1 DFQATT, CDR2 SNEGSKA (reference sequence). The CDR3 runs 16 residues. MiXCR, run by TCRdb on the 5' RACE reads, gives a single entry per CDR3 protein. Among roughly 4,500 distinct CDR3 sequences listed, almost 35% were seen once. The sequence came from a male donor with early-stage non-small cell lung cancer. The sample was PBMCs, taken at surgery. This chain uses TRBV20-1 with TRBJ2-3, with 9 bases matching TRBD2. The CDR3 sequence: CSAPAGGEYSTDTQYF. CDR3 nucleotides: TGCAGTGCTCCAGCGGGGGGTGAATATAGCACAGATACGCAGTATTTT.